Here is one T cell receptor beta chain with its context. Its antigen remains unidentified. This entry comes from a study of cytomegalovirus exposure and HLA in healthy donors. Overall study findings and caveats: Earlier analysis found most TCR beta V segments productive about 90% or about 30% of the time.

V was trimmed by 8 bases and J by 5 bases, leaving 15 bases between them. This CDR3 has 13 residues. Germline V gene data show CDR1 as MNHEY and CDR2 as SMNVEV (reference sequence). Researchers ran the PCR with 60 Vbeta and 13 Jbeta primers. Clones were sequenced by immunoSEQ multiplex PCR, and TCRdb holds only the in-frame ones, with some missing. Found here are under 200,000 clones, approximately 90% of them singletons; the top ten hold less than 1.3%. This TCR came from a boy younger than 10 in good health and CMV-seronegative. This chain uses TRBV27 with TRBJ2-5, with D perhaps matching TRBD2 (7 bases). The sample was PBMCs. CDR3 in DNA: TGTGCCAGCGGTTGGGGAGGGGGGGAGACCCAGTACTTC. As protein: CASGWGGGETQYF.